The text below deals with one T cell receptor beta chain. Its antigen is not identified. The sample belongs to a study of identical twins. Study-level results: One should note that invariant MAIT and iNKT cells could partly confound zero-insertion analyses.

The V gene's germline CDR1 is SNHLY and CDR2 FYNNEI. The V end was cut by 7 bases, the J end by 15 bases, with 13 bases between. This CDR3 has 10 residues. Template switching, a step in the protocol, added a universal primer site, and cDNA carried unique molecular identifiers. Via MiXCR, TCRdb re-called the 5' RACE reads, giving one row per CDR3 protein. Among 450,000 or so distinct CDR3 sequences listed, about 18% were seen once. The TCR sequence derives from a man aged 45-60 years in good health. Sequenced: naive T cells sorted from blood. The gene calls are TRBV2 and TRBJ2-1; a possible D gene is TRBD1 (6 bases). The CDR3 DNA follows: TGTGCCAGCAACAGGGAGTCTCGGTTCTTC. Its translation: CASNRESRFF.